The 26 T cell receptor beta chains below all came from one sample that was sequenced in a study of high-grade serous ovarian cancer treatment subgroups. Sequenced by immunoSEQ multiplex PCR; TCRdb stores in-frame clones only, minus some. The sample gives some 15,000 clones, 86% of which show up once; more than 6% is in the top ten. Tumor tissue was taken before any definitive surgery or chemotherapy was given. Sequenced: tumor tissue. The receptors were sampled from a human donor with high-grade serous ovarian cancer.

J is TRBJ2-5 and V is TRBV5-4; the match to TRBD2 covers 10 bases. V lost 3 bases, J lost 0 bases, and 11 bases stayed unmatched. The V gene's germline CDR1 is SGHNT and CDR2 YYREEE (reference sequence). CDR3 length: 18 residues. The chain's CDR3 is CASSSGGVAGGHQETQYF. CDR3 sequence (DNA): TGTGCCAGCAGCTCTGGCGGCGTAGCGGGGGGACACCAAGAGACCCAGTACTTC.

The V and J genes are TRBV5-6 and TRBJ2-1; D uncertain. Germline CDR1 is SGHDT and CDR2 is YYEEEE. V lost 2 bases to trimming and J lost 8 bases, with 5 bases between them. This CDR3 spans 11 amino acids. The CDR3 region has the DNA TGTGCCAGCAGCTTTGCAGATGAGCAGTTCTTC. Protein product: CASSFADEQFF.

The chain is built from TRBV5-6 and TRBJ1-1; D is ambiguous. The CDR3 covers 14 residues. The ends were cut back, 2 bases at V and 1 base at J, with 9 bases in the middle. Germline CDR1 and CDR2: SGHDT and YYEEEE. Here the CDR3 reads CASSLRRWNTEAFF. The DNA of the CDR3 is TGTGCCAGCAGCTTAAGGAGGTGGAACACTGAAGCTTTCTTT.

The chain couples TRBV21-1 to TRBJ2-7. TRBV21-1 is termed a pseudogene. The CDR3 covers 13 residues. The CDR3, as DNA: TGTGCCAGCAGCAAAGTTGGACCCGAGGTGCAGTACTTC. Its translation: CASSKVGPEVQYF.

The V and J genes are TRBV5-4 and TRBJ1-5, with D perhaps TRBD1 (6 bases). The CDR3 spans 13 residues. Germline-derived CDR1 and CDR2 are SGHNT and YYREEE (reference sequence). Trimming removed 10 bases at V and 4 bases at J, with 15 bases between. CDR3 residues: CAGAGAPNQPQHF. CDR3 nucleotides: TGTGCCGGGGCAGGGGCCCCGAATCAGCCCCAGCATTTT.

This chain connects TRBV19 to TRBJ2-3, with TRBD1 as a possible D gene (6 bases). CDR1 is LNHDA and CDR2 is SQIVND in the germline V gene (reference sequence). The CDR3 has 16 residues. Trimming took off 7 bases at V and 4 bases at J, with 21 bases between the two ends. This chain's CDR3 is CASTRQGQGTSDTQYF. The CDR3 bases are TGTGCCAGTACTCGTCAGGGGCAGGGTACTTCAGATACGCAGTATTTT.

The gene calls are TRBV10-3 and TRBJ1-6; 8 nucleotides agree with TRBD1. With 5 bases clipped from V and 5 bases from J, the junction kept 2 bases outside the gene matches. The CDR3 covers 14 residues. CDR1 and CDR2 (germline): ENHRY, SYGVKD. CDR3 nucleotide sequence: TGTGCCATCAGTTTGGGACAGGATAATTCACCCCTCCACTTT. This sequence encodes CAISLGQDNSPLHF.

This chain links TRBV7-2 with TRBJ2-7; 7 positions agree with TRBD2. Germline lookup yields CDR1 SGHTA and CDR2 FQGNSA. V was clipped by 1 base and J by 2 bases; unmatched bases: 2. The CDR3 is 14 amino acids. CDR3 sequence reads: CASSLVAGAYEQYF. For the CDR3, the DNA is TGTGCCAGCAGCTTAGTGGCGGGGGCCTACGAGCAGTACTTC.

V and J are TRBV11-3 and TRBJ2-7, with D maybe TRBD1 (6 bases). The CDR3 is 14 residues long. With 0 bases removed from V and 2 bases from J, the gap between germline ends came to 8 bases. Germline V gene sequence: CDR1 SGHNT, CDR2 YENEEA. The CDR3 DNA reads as TGTGCCAGCAGCTTAGATGGGGACACCTACGAGCAGTACTTC. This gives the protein CASSLDGDTYEQYF. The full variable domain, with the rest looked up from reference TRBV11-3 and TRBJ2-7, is EAGVVQSPRYKIIEKKQPVAFWCNPISGHNTLYWYLQNLGQGPELLIRYENEEAVDDSQLPKDRFSAERLKGVDSTLKIQPAELGDSAVYLCASSLDGDTYEQYFGPGTRLTVT.

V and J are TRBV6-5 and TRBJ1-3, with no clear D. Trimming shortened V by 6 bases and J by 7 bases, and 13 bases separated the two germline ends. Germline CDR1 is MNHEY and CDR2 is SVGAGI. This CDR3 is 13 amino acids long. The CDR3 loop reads CASSLRRGNTIYF. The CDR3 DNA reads TGTGCCAGCAGCTTAAGACGAGGGAACACCATATATTTT.

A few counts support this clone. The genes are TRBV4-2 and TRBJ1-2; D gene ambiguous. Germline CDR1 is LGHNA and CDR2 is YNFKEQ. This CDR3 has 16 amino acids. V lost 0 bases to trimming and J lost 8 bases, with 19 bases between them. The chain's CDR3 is CASSQESLVDPVGYTF. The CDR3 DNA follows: TGTGCCAGCAGCCAAGAGTCTCTGGTAGATCCAGTCGGCTACACCTTC.

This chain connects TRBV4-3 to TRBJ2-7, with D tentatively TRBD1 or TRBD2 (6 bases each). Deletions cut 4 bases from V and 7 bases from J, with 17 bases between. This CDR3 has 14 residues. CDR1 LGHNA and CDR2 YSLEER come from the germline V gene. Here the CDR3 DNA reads TGCGCCAGCAGCCCAAGGTGGGGGGCTTGGGAGCAGTACTTC. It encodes CASSPRWGAWEQYF.

Written as DNA, the CDR3 is TGTGCCAGCAGCTTAGCCGCAGACAACGCCTACGAGCAGTACTTC. This sequence encodes CASSLAADNAYEQYF. The chain couples TRBV11-2 to TRBJ2-7; D is unclear. V lost 1 base and J 2 bases, leaving 12 bases between the germline ends. Germline V gives CDR1 SGHAT, CDR2 FQNNGV. The CDR3 runs 15 residues.

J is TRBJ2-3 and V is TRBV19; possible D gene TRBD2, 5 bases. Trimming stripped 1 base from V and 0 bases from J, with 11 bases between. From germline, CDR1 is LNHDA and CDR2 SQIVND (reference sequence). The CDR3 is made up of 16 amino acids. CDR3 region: CASSIGASPSTDTQYF. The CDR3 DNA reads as TGTGCCAGTAGTATAGGTGCTAGCCCTAGCACAGATACGCAGTATTTT.

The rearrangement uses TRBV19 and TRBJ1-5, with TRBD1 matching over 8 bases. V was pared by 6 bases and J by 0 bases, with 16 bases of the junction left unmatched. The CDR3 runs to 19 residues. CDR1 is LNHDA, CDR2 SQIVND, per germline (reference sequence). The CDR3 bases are TGTGCCAGTAGCAGTCTCCGGGACCACAGGGGGTATAGCAATCAGCCCCAGCATTTT. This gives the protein CASSSLRDHRGYSNQPQHF.

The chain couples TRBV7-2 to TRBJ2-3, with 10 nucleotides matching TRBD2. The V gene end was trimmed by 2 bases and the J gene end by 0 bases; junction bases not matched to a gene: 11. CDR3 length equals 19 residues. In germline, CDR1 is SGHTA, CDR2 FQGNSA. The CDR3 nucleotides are TGTGCCAGCAGCTTATTTCAAGCGGGGGGGATAATTAGCACAGATACGCAGTATTTT. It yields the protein CASSLFQAGGIISTDTQYF.

For the CDR3, the DNA is TGTGCCAGCACCGGGTTGGAGGCCGGGGAGCTGTTTTTT. Translating gives CASTGLEAGELFF. The gene calls are TRBV6-1 and TRBJ2-2, with a tentative D call TRBD2 (5 bases). Germline CDR1 reads MNHNS; CDR2 reads SASEGT. Trimming cost V 7 bases and J 6 bases, with 12 bases left between them. The CDR3 extends over 13 amino acids.

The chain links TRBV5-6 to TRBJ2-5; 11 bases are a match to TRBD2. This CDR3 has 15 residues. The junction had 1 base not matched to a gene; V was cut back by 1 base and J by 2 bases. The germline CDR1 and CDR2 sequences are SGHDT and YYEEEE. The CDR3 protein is CASSLLAGGQETQYF. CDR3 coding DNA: TGTGCCAGCAGCTTGCTAGCGGGGGGTCAAGAGACCCAGTACTTC.

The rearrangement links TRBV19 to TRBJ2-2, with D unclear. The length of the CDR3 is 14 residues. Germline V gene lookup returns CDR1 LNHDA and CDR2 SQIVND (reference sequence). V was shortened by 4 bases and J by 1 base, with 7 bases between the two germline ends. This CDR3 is CASSTPLNTGELFF. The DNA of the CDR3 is TGTGCCAGTAGTACCCCTTTGAACACCGGGGAGCTGTTTTTT.

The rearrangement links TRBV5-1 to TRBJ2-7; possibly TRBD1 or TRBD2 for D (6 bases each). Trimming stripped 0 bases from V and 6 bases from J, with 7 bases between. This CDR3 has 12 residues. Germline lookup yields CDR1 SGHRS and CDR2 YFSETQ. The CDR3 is CASSLAGAEQYF. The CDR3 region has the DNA TGCGCCAGCAGCTTGGCGGGGGCCGAGCAGTACTTC.

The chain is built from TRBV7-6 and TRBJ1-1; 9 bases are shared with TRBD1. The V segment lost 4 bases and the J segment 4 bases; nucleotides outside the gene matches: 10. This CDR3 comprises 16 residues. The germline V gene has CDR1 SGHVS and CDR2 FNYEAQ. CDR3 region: CASSYEQGAQGTEAFF. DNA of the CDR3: TGTGCCAGCAGCTACGAACAGGGGGCTCAGGGCACTGAAGCTTTCTTT.

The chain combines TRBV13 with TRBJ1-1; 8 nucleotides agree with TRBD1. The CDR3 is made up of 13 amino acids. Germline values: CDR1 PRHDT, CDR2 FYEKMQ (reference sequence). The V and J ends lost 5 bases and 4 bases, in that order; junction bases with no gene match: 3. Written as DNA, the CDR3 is TGTGCCAGCAGCCTCGACAGGGGCACTGAAGCTTTCTTT. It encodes CASSLDRGTEAFF.

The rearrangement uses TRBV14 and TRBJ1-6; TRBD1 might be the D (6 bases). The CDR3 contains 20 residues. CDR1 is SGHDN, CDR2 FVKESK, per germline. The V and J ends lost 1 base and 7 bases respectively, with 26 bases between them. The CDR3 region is CASSQARREAAGTLNSPLHF. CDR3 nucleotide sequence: TGTGCCAGCAGCCAAGCACGGCGGGAAGCCGCCGGGACACTAAATTCACCCCTCCACTTT.

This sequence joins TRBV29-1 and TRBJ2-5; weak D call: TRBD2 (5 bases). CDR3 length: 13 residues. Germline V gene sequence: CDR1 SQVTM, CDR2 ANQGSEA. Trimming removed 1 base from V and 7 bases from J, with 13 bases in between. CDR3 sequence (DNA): TGCAGCGTTGAAGGCCTCAGAGAGGGGACCCAGTACTTC. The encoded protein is CSVEGLREGTQYF.

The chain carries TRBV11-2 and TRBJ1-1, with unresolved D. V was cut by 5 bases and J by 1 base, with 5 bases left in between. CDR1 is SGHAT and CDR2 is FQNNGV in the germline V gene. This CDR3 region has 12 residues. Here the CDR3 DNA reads TGTGCCAGCAGCATATCGAACACTGAAGCTTTCTTT. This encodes CASSISNTEAFF.

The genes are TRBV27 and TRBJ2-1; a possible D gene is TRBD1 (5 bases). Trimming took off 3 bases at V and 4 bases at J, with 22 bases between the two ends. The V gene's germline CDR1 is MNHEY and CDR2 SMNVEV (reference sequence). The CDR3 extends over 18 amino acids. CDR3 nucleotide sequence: TGTGCCAGCAGTTTTTTTGATTGGGGCACCAGGTTTTACAATGAGCAGTTCTTC. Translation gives CASSFFDWGTRFYNEQFF.